This T cell receptor (beta chain) was recovered during a study of cytomegalovirus exposure and HLA in healthy donors. General study results and limits: Prior analysis indicated that the majority of TCR beta V segments exhibited productivity approximately 90% or approximately 30% of the time.

13 Jbeta primers and 60 Vbeta primers were used for the PCR. Authors' methods: In a later analysis, around 11 million of tens of millions of unique beta chains occurred in at least two donors. Profiled with immunoSEQ multiplex PCR; TCRdb holds only in-frame clones, not every one. The D gene and trimming were derived from the DNA, and the V and J assignments and clone size from that table. The sample comprises 130,000 to 150,000 clones, around 84% of which are singletons, and more than 2% rests with the top ten. CDR3 size: 13 residues. Germline-derived CDR1 and CDR2 are MGHDK and SYGVNS. The V end was cut by 4 bases, the J end by 0 bases, with 4 bases between. This clone was found a few times. Its antigen is not identified.

The specimen sequenced was PBMCs. This clonotype originated in a boy aged 2 to 10 in good health and CMV-seronegative. The chain recombines TRBV25-1 with TRBJ2-4; the D is unclear. CDR3 loop: CASSALAKNIQYF. DNA of the CDR3: TGTGCCAGCAGTGCTCTAGCCAAAAACATTCAGTACTTC.